The 16 T cell receptor beta chains below come from one sample, sequenced in a study of blood T cell repertoires in COVID-19. TCRdb's copy holds only in-frame clones and misses some; the assay was immunoSEQ multiplex PCR. The sample records 110,000 or so clones, about 85% being singletons. Sequenced: peripheral blood. The receptors derive from a woman between 65 and 79 years old with acute or convalescent COVID-19.

The chain joins TRBV5-1 to TRBJ1-2, with a weak D call TRBD1 (6 bases). Between the trimmed V and J ends, which lost 4 bases and 0 bases, there was a span of 10 bases. CDR3 length equals 14 residues. The germline CDR1 and CDR2 sequences are SGHRS and YFSETQ. CDR3 in DNA: TGCGCCAGCAGCCCGGGGGGCCCTAACTATGGCTACACCTTC. Amino acid sequence: CASSPGGPNYGYTF.

The chain carries TRBV6-5 and TRBJ1-5; D remains ambiguous. V dropped 0 bases and J dropped 3 bases, with 12 bases sitting between them. The CDR3 is 16 amino acids. CDR1 is MNHEY and CDR2 is SVGAGI in the germline V gene. CDR3 residues: CASSYSYTDPNQPQHF. The CDR3 region has the DNA TGTGCCAGCAGTTACTCTTACACCGATCCCAATCAGCCCCAGCATTTT.

The gene calls are TRBV3-1 (or the pseudogene TRBV3-2) and TRBJ1-5; 8 bases fit TRBD1. The CDR3 has 18 residues. After removal of 1 base from V and 6 bases from J, the junction contained 14 bases not matched to a gene. CDR1 LGHDT and CDR2 YNNKEL come from the germline V gene (reference sequence). The CDR3 spells CASSQGGLGTGGGQPQHF. The DNA of the CDR3 is TGTGCCAGCAGCCAAGGGGGACTCGGGACAGGAGGCGGTCAGCCCCAGCATTTT.

This clone has just a few counts. The V call is TRBV4-1, the J call TRBJ1-4, with 9 bases that match TRBD1. The germline gives CDR1 MGHRA, CDR2 YSYEKL. Germline trimming cut 3 bases from V and 6 bases from J; bases unmatched to any gene: 5. This CDR3 has 15 residues. The CDR3 is CASSQTGTGYEKLFF. The CDR3 coding sequence is TGCGCCAGCAGCCAGACCGGGACAGGGTATGAAAAACTGTTTTTT.

The chain joins TRBV5-6 to TRBJ2-2; 7 bases map to TRBD2. J gave up 6 bases and V 1 base, and 6 bases lay outside the gene matches. Germline V CDR1 and CDR2: SGHDT, YYEEEE. The CDR3 loop spans 15 amino acids. This CDR3 is CASSLLGEGPGELFF. Written as DNA, the CDR3 is TGTGCCAGCAGCTTGCTGGGGGAGGGCCCCGGGGAGCTGTTTTTT.

The genes are TRBV19 and TRBJ2-1; 11 bases align to TRBD1. Germline assignment: CDR1 LNHDA and CDR2 SQIVND (reference sequence). The CDR3 is made up of 15 amino acids. J was trimmed by 7 bases and V by 7 bases; bases with no gene match: 9. CDR3 residues: CASTRDRGYFNEQFF. CDR3 DNA: TGTGCCAGTACCCGGGACAGGGGGTATTTTAATGAGCAGTTCTTC.

The rearrangement links TRBV20-1 to TRBJ2-5; tentatively, D is TRBD1 (5 bases). Germline loops: CDR1 DFQATT, CDR2 SNEGSKA (reference sequence). V gave up 3 bases and J gave up 5 bases, with 19 bases separating them. The CDR3 is 15 residues long. The CDR3 region has the DNA TGCAGTGCTAGTCTCCAGGGTAGTTGGTTGGAGACCCAGTACTTC. This translates into CSASLQGSWLETQYF.

V usage is TRBV5-4 and J usage is TRBJ1-2, with 7 bases aligning to TRBD1. Germline trimming cut 4 bases from V and 9 bases from J; bases unmatched to any gene: 9. The CDR3 contains 13 residues. Germline V gives CDR1 SGHNT, CDR2 YYREEE (reference sequence). In DNA, the CDR3 is TGTGCCAGCAGCCAAAGACAGGGCGGGAGCTACACCTTC. Its translation: CASSQRQGGSYTF.

V is TRBV7-2 and J is TRBJ2-3, with a tentative D call TRBD2 (5 bases). Germline V CDR1 and CDR2: SGHTA, FQGNSA. Trimming shortened V by 3 bases and J by 4 bases, and 11 bases separated the two germline ends. This CDR3 contains 14 residues. CDR3 nucleotides: TGTGCCAGCAGCTTCCTCGGGGTAGCAGATACGCAGTATTTT. Translation: CASSFLGVADTQYF.

The J gene is TRBJ2-7, the V gene TRBV6-1; TRBD1 agrees at 10 bases. CDR1 and CDR2 from the germline V gene are MNHNS and SASEGT. V dropped 0 bases and J dropped 3; count of bases not matched to a gene: 5. The length of the CDR3 is 16 residues. CDR3 protein: CASSEAATGGVYEQYV. CDR3 sequence (DNA): TGTGCCAGCAGTGAAGCCGCGACAGGGGGCGTCTACGAGCAGTACGTC.

The rearrangement links TRBV6-5 to TRBJ2-3; 13 bases align to TRBD2. The V and J ends lost 10 bases and 6 bases, in that order; junction bases with no gene match: 4. Per the germline V gene, CDR1 is MNHEY and CDR2 is SVGAGI. The CDR3 extends over 13 amino acids. The CDR3 loop reads CAIGLAGADTQYF. CDR3 DNA: TGTGCCATCGGACTAGCGGGAGCCGATACGCAGTATTTT.

The chain links TRBV28 to TRBJ2-7; possible D gene TRBD2, 6 bases. The CDR3 extends over 14 amino acids. Trimming left V 0 bases short and J 2 bases short, with 8 bases between. Germline CDR1 is MDHEN and CDR2 is SYDVKM. CDR3 sequence reads: CASSLWLATYEQYF. The CDR3 DNA reads TGTGCCAGCAGTTTATGGCTAGCGACCTACGAGCAGTACTTC.

The J gene is TRBJ1-2, the V gene TRBV7-8; 12 positions match TRBD1. This CDR3 has 17 amino acids. V trimming: 5 bases; J trimming: 3 bases; junction bases outside the gene matches: 10. Germline loops: CDR1 SGHVS, CDR2 FQNEAQ. The CDR3 sequence: CASSRRTGQGAHYGYTF. In DNA form, the CDR3 reads TGTGCCAGCAGCAGGAGAACGGGACAGGGGGCTCACTATGGCTACACCTTC.

V and J are TRBV7-6 and TRBJ2-1, with 8 bases matching TRBD2. With 5 bases clipped from V and 7 bases from J, the junction kept 7 bases outside the gene matches. The CDR3 spans 14 residues. The germline V gene encodes CDR1 SGHVS and CDR2 FNYEAQ. CDR3 sequence: CASSLGTSLNEQFF. The CDR3 bases are TGTGCCAGCAGCCTTGGGACTAGTTTAAATGAGCAGTTCTTC.

The CDR3 reads CASSLAGIDEKLFF. In nucleotides, the CDR3 is TGTGCCAGTAGTTTGGCAGGGATTGATGAAAAACTGTTTTTT. This chain connects TRBV19 to TRBJ1-4; D may be TRBD1 (5 bases). Between the trimmed V and J ends, which lost 5 bases and 6 bases, there was a span of 13 bases. Germline V gives CDR1 LNHDA, CDR2 SQIVND (reference sequence). The CDR3 is 14 amino acids.

This chain joins TRBV7-2 and TRBJ1-6; D is uncertain. V dropped 3 bases and J dropped 7 bases, with 16 bases sitting between them. This CDR3 is built from 16 residues. Germline loops: CDR1 SGHTA, CDR2 FQGNSA. The CDR3 sequence: CASSFTMMGGNSPLHF. In DNA, the CDR3 is TGTGCCAGCAGCTTCACTATGATGGGTGGCAATTCACCCCTCCACTTT.